This TCR beta chain was observed in a study of Graves' ophthalmopathy and Graves' hyperthyroidism. At the level of the study: Peripheral blood sampling preceded any treatment and occurred at initial diagnosis. Regarding the study as a whole: Blood also carried most expanded thyroid clonotypes exceeding 0.001 frequency.

Other autoimmune diseases, uncontrolled infections, pregnancy and lactation each led to patient exclusion. PBMCs originated in 8.5 to 10 ml of fresh peripheral blood. A note on this clonotype: What it recognizes is unknown. One junction end does not reproduce the germline sequence, and a read error may be involved.

Amplification of the TCR beta CDR3 regions used RNA transcripts (as template). Investigators did first-round RT-PCR with HTBI primers, then second-round multiplex PCR. MiXCR was run by TCRdb on the multiplex PCR reads, yielding one entry per CDR3 protein. The table lists approximately 640,000 distinct CDR3 sequences, approximately 39% of them singletons. CDR1 is MGHDK, CDR2 SYGVNS, per germline. The CDR3 contains 14 residues. The sequencing input was peripheral blood. The TCR sequence derives from an adult man with Graves' ophthalmopathy. V gene TRBV25-1 combines with J gene TRBJ2-7; maybe TRBD2 (7 bases). For the CDR3, the DNA is TGTGCCGGCAGTGAAGATGGGGGGGCCTACGAGCAGTACTTT. The encoded protein is CAGSEDGGAYEQYF.